Below, 10 T cell receptor beta chains from the same sample are listed, as sequenced in a study of blood T cells in healthy people across ages (dated by TCRdb to the mid-2010s). The library was prepared using 5' RACE. For sequencing, an Illumina HiSeq 2500 was employed. The second PCR ran for about 6 to 11 cycles and used a J-beta primer mix along with a sample-barcoded 5' primer. TCRdb reprocessed the public reads (quality trimming at Q25 with fastp, clone calling with MiXCR) and kept in-frame beta chains. When rows share a CDR3 protein, they turn into one entry using the most common DNA and genes. The sample table holds about a million distinct CDR3 sequences, of which about 53% were seen once. Together, the top ten hold 20% to 25% of the sample. The sequencing sample was made of blood. The origin of the receptors is a woman aged 55-69 years in good health.

This clonotype was counted between two and nine times. The rearrangement links TRBV7-2 to TRBJ2-5; 10 positions match TRBD2. The ends lost 3 bases at V and 12 bases at J; junction bases unmatched: 10. This CDR3 contains 14 residues. Germline loops: CDR1 SGHTA, CDR2 FQGNSA. The CDR3: CASSFDSGRSDEYF. As DNA, the CDR3 is TGTGCCAGCAGCTTTGATAGCGGGAGGTCCGATGAGTACTTC.

The V call is TRBV29-1, the J call TRBJ1-2; D is possibly TRBD1 (6 bases). This CDR3 has 14 amino acids. Per the germline V gene, CDR1 is SQVTM and CDR2 is ANQGSEA. The V and J ends lost 3 bases and 4 bases respectively, with 15 bases between them. The CDR3 DNA follows: TGCAGCGTTGATGACGACAGGACGGGCTATGGCTACACCTTC. It encodes CSVDDDRTGYGYTF.

In its sample, this clonotype was seen a few times. The genes are TRBV7-6 and TRBJ2-3; D gene ambiguous. The CDR3 has 15 amino acids. Germline CDR1 is SGHVS and CDR2 is FNYEAQ. The germline V and J ends were trimmed by 2 bases and 4 bases, with 13 bases remaining between them. The CDR3 loop is CASSLTAQSADTQYF. The CDR3 nucleotides are TGTGCCAGCAGCTTAACAGCCCAGTCCGCAGATACGCAGTATTTT. The whole variable domain, remainder taken from reference TRBV7-6 and TRBJ2-3, is GAGVSQSPRYKVTKRGQDVALRCDPISGHVSLYWYRQALGQGPEFLTYFNYEAQQDKSGLPNDRFSAERPEGSISTLTIQRTEQRDSAMYRCASSLTAQSADTQYFGPGTRLTVL.

This clonotype was picked up a small number of times. V usage is TRBV3-1 and J usage is TRBJ2-5; 14 positions agree with TRBD2. The J call may be incorrect, as the DNA end agrees better with TRBJ2-7. This CDR3 is 13 amino acids long. Germline CDR1 and CDR2: LGHDT and YNNKEL (reference sequence). CDR3 coding DNA: TGTGCCACCGGGACTAGCGGGAGATACGAGCAGTACTTC. Amino acid sequence: CATGTSGRYEQYF.

This clonotype has just one count. The J gene is TRBJ2-3, the V gene TRBV18; 7 bases line up with TRBD2. This CDR3 has 15 amino acids. Germline CDR1 KGHSH, CDR2 LQKENI. V lost 3 bases to trimming and J lost 4 bases; unmatched junction nucleotides: 7. Here the CDR3 DNA reads TGTGCCAGCTCACCTCGGGGTAGCGGGCCAGATACGCAGTATTTT. Translation gives CASSPRGSGPDTQYF. Together with reference TRBV18 and TRBJ2-3, the CDR3 gives the full variable domain: NAGVMQNPRHLVRRRGQEARLRCSPMKGHSHVYWYRQLPEEGLKFMVYLQKENIIDESGMPKERFSAEFPKEGPSILRIQQVVRGDSAAYFCASSPRGSGPDTQYFGPGTRLTVL.

The V call is TRBV6-2 or TRBV6-3, the J call TRBJ2-4; TRBD1 matches at 9 bases. With 7 bases clipped from V and 7 bases from J, the junction kept 5 bases outside the gene matches. CDR3 length equals 13 residues. CDR1 and CDR2 from the germline V gene are MNHEY and SVGEGT. In nucleotides, the CDR3 is TGTGCCAGCAACCAACAGGGGGCGAACATTCAGTACTTC. Protein sequence: CASNQQGANIQYF.

This clonotype has a handful of counts. The chain recombines TRBV4-3 with TRBJ2-7; 8 bases map to TRBD2. Unmatched junction bases numbered 7, after V lost 0 bases and J lost 3 bases. This CDR3 contains 16 residues. Germline-derived CDR1 and CDR2 are LGHNA and YSLEER. CDR3 loop: CASSQDPRTSSYEQYF. The CDR3 DNA sequence: TGCGCCAGCAGCCAAGACCCTCGGACTAGCAGCTACGAGCAGTACTTC.

J is TRBJ2-3 and V is TRBV12-3 or TRBV12-4, with D tentatively TRBD1 (8 bases). The CDR3 totals 15 residues. V was pared by 5 bases and J by 0 bases, with 12 bases between. This CDR3 reads CASSPQGGSTDTQYF. The CDR3 nucleotides read TGTGCCAGCAGTCCACAGGGGGGGAGCACAGATACGCAGTATTTT.

Concerning this clonotype itself: The junction departs from germline at one end; a sequencing error may be responsible. V is TRBV7-2 and J is TRBJ2-2, with 10 positions matching TRBD1. The CDR3 totals 15 residues. CDR1 and CDR2 from the germline V gene are SGHTA and FQGNSA. As DNA, the CDR3 is TGTGCCAGCAGCAAGACAGGGGGCTTCACCGGGGAGTTGTTTTTT. Translating gives CASSKTGGFTGELFF.

The chain carries TRBV7-7 and TRBJ2-5; D is unresolved. The V and J ends lost 5 bases and 5 bases respectively, with 15 bases between them. Germline V CDR1 and CDR2: SSHAT, FNYEAQ (reference sequence). The CDR3 is 14 amino acids. The CDR3 region is CASSAAGGGETQYF. The CDR3 DNA reads as TGTGCCAGCAGCGCGGCAGGCGGTGGGGAGACCCAGTACTTC.